This passage covers 10 T cell receptor beta chains from one sample sequenced in a study of cytomegalovirus exposure and HLA in healthy donors. Both 60 Vbeta primers and 13 Jbeta primers went into the PCR. Using immunoSEQ multiplex PCR, the repertoire was profiled, and TCRdb retains in-frame clones only, with some absent. The sample contains approximately 210,000 clones, approximately 80% of which appear only once. Sequences were obtained from PBMCs. The receptors were gathered from a woman aged 50 to 65 in good health and CMV-seropositive.

V usage is TRBV6-5 and J usage is TRBJ2-5; 9 positions match TRBD2. Trimming removed 2 bases from V and 14 bases from J; junction bases left unmatched: 12. The CDR3 runs 14 residues. Germline-derived CDR1 and CDR2 are MNHEY and SVGAGI. The CDR3 spells CASSYPASGGTQYF. DNA for the CDR3: TGTGCCAGCAGTTACCCCGCCAGCGGGGGGACACAATACTTC.

This clone showed up just once. The chain carries TRBV5-5 and TRBJ1-1; 9 bases align to TRBD1. The CDR3 consists of 16 residues. The trim removed 4 bases at V and 3 bases at J, leaving 10 bases unmatched. Germline V gene sequence: CDR1 SGHKS, CDR2 YYEKEE (reference sequence). CDR3 nucleotides: TGTGCCAGCAGCCCGTCCCGGGACAGGGTCTACACTGAAGCTTTCTTT. Translated, it gives CASSPSRDRVYTEAFF.

This clone was seen once. The chain uses TRBV7-7 and TRBJ2-7, with D possibly TRBD1 on 6 matching bases. This CDR3 spans 14 amino acids. Between the trimmed V and J ends, which lost 3 bases and 0 bases, there was a span of 9 bases. From germline, CDR1 is SSHAT and CDR2 FNYEAQ (reference sequence). The CDR3 DNA reads TGTGCCAGCAGCTTGGACAGAGACTCCTACGAGCAGTACTTC. This encodes CASSLDRDSYEQYF. The whole variable domain, remainder taken from reference TRBV7-7 and TRBJ2-7, is GAGVSQSPRYKVTKRGQDVTLRCDPISSHATLYWYQQALGQGPEFLTYFNYEAQPDKSGLPSDRFSAERPEGSISTLTIQRTEQRDSAMYRCASSLDRDSYEQYFGPGTRLTVT.

This sequence joins TRBV19 and TRBJ1-1; D is ambiguous. CDR1 is LNHDA and CDR2 is SQIVND in the germline V gene (reference sequence). V was trimmed by 5 bases and J by 4 bases, leaving 14 bases between them. The CDR3 covers 14 residues. CDR3 coding DNA: TGTGCCAGTAGTGTTTTCGGGAGGGCCACTGAAGCTTTCTTT. It yields the protein CASSVFGRATEAFF.

The CDR3 sequence: CASSLRAGQQETQYF. The CDR3 nucleotides read TGTGCCAGCAGCTTACGAGCGGGGCAGCAAGAGACCCAGTACTTC. This chain links TRBV7-2 with TRBJ2-5; 7 bases agree with TRBD2. Germline CDR1 SGHTA, CDR2 FQGNSA. V shed 2 bases, J shed 2 bases, and the junction held 5 bases outside the gene matches. The CDR3 has 15 amino acids.

This clone was counted a single time. V usage is TRBV7-2 and J usage is TRBJ1-1; no firm D call. Germline CDR1 SGHTA, CDR2 FQGNSA. This CDR3 spans 15 amino acids. With 2 bases removed from V and 3 bases from J, the gap between germline ends came to 13 bases. The CDR3 DNA sequence: TGTGCCAGCAGCTTATACGAGGGTAGGGACACTGAAGCTTTCTTT. Translated: CASSLYEGRDTEAFF.

The chain carries TRBV2 and TRBJ2-4; 13 bases match TRBD2. There are 16 residues in the CDR3. Germline values: CDR1 SNHLY, CDR2 FYNNEI. V shed 6 bases and J 3 bases; nucleotides not matched to a gene: 5. The CDR3 DNA follows: TGTGCCAGCAGACTCAGACTAGCGGGGGGCAAAAACATTCAGTACTTC. Amino acid sequence: CASRLRLAGGKNIQYF. Drawing the rest from reference TRBV2 and TRBJ2-4, the complete variable domain is EPEVTQTPSHQVTQMGQEVILRCVPISNHLYFYWYRQILGQKVEFLVSFYNNEISEKSEIFDDQFSVERPDGSNFTLKIRSTKLEDSAMYFCASRLRLAGGKNIQYFGAGTRLSVL.

This chain links TRBV10-3 with TRBJ1-3; a weak D match, TRBD1 (5 bases). Germline V gives CDR1 ENHRY, CDR2 SYGVKD. Trimming shortened V by 4 bases and J by 5 bases, and 15 bases separated the two germline ends. The CDR3 sequence is 15 residues long. CDR3 loop: CAISVGGAERNTIYF. The CDR3 DNA reads as TGTGCCATCAGTGTAGGAGGGGCGGAAAGAAACACCATATATTTT.

V usage is TRBV30 and J usage is TRBJ2-7; D gene uncertain. This CDR3 region has 11 residues. V was trimmed by 8 bases and J by 7 bases, leaving 15 bases between them. The germline CDR1 and CDR2 sequences are GTSNPN and SVGIG (reference sequence). The DNA of the CDR3 is TGTGCCGCAGGTCTCCTTGGGGAGCAGTACTTC. Its translation is CAAGLLGEQYF.

This clone was seen more than once but under ten times. V is TRBV5-6 and J is TRBJ2-7, with a tentative D call TRBD2 (6 bases). V lost 1 base, J lost 6 bases, and 11 bases lay in between. CDR3 size: 13 residues. Looked up from germline, CDR1 is SGHDT and CDR2 is YYEEEE. CDR3 sequence reads: CASSLWGETEQYF. The CDR3 nucleotides are TGTGCCAGCAGCTTGTGGGGGGAAACCGAGCAGTACTTC. Complete variable domain (other parts from reference TRBV5-6 and TRBJ2-7): DAGVTQSPTHLIKTRGQQVTLRCSPKSGHDTVSWYQQALGQGPQFIFQYYEEEERQRGNFPDRFSGHQFPNYSSELNVNALLLGDSALYLCASSLWGETEQYFGPGTRLTVT.